This entry features one T cell receptor (beta chain) sequence. Seattle patients were enrolled while actively infected and followed longitudinally. The data stem from a study of blood T cell repertoires in COVID-19. Data came from immunoSEQ multiplex PCR; TCRdb stores just in-frame clones and leaves some out. The sample yields roughly 500,000 clones, roughly 89% seen once. V was trimmed by 1 base and J by 7 bases, leaving 7 bases between them. The CDR3 is 12 residues long. This clonotype originated in a man between 18 and 29 years old with COVID-19, enrolled during active disease. The sequenced sample was peripheral blood. V gene TRBV12-3 or TRBV12-4 combines with J gene TRBJ1-1; D gene unclear. The CDR3 region is CASSLGQFEAFF. The CDR3 bases are TGTGCCAGCAGTTTAGGGCAGTTTGAAGCTTTCTTT.